This T cell receptor beta chain comes out of a study of neurological immune-mediated disorders. Findings of the study overall: Across subjects, expanded clones had no CDR3 amino acid sequences in common, pointing to private repertoires in all groups. Neither clinical nor MRI features were found to be associated with the multiple sclerosis repertoire cluster.

The authors produced cDNA by 5'RACE using 10-nucleotide random UMIs. MiXCR, run by TCRdb on the 5' RACE reads, gives a single entry per CDR3 protein. The sample lists fewer than 85,000 distinct CDR3 sequences; roughly 4.4% were seen once. The CDR3 spans 14 residues. The V gene end was trimmed by 5 bases and the J gene end by 9 bases; junction bases not matched to a gene: 5. Germline CDR1 and CDR2: SGHTA and FQGNSA. This clonotype occurred many times. What it recognizes is unknown. V is TRBV7-2 and J is TRBJ1-6; 9 positions agree with TRBD1. The sequence was collected from a woman in her seventies with multiple sclerosis. Sequenced sample: PBMCs. The CDR3 spells CASSPGQGSSPLHF. CDR3 nucleotides: TGTGCCAGCAGCCCTGGACAGGGGTCTTCACCCCTCCACTTT.